This TCR beta chain was identified during a study of a mutant IDH1 vaccine in newly diagnosed glioma (dated by TCRdb to the early 2020s). A note on the overall study: Vaccination was initiated 4-6 weeks after radiotherapy alone, or concurrently with temozolomide cycles in the chemotherapy-containing groups. Prior to enrollment, patients had been given standard therapy consisting of radiotherapy alone, temozolomide alone, or radiochemotherapy with temozolomide, with the combination given to most patients. Longitudinal TCRB deep sequencing was performed for some 25 treated patients wherever samples were available for exploratory analyses. The week-35 safety follow-up took place at visit V12, and the week-47 end of study took place at visit V13. Six visits were used for peripheral blood collection: V03 (baseline), V05, V07, V10, V12 and V13. Of the 30 or so patients who were treated, about 60% were male and about 40% were female, and the mean age was about 40 years. Overall study outcomes, separate from this receptor: It was noted by the authors that analyses of patient blood samples could not be reproduced owing to sample limitations. No apparent relationship was observed between pseudoprogression and alterations in the top peripheral T cell clonotypes detected by TCRB sequencing. Immune responses induced by the vaccine were seen in around 94% of patients across multiple MHC alleles. Selection of PBMC samples for TCRB deep sequencing was based on availability.

For this clone: Its antigen remains undetermined. Per-nucleotide qualities are absent, and no much larger clonotype sits a single base away.

Library construction relied on the immunoSEQ multiplex PCR assay. Rearranged TCR beta chain sequences were amplified with the hsTCRB Kit following the manufacturer's protocol. Sequencing of TCRB libraries was carried out on an Illumina MiSeq. The source study handled its data this way. The proprietary platform of the kit vendor was used for demultiplexing, trimming and gene mapping. Here the immuneACCESS table is served through TCRdb, limited to in-frame sequences with V and J called. Missing clones are a known gap in these copies; in checked studies unresolved V genes cover under half, and the rest lacks a known reason. The V and J calls and the clone size are those of that table, but D and trimming were determined from the DNA. Within this sample are approximately 60,000 clones, with 74% of them counted one time only. The ten biggest clones cover over 4% of the sample. Via the germline V gene, CDR1 is MNHNS and CDR2 SASEGT. From the cysteine up to the phenylalanine, the CDR3 has a length of 14 residues. Only the CDR3 DNA is retained, 42 bases long and in frame from the first base. V is reduced by 3 bases and J by 2 bases, leaving a spacing of 10 bases between them.

The time point label, read with the paper, signifies: week 35, safety follow-up. A 20-mer mutant IDH1 peptide at 300 micrograms in Montanide made up each vaccine dose, which was injected subcutaneously together with topical imiquimod. Across visits V03 through V10, patients got a total of eight vaccinations, given in weeks 1, 3, 5, 7, 11, 15, 19 and 23. The donors had newly diagnosed IDH1-mutant astrocytomas of WHO grade 3 or 4 that showed loss of nuclear ATRX. The samples were drawn from NOA16, a multicentre, single-arm, open-label phase I trial in Germany that tested a mutant IDH1 peptide vaccine in humans for the first time. Genomic DNA for TCRB sequencing was extracted from EDTA blood using the DNeasy Blood and Tissue Kit.

This specimen consisted of PBMCs, obtained from a glioma patient whose treatment included an IDH1 peptide vaccine. The V and J segments used are TRBV6-1 and TRBJ2-5, with no D gene named confidently. The receptor was isolated from a man over 45 with glioma. The CDR3 corresponds to CASSDTDLQETQYF. Here is the DNA: TGTGCCAGCAGTGATACCGACTTACAAGAGACCCAGTACTTC.